This record looks at one T cell receptor beta chain sequence and its context. Its specificity is unknown. This sample was taken from a study of glioma-infiltrating T cells. Points from the study as a whole: Very few CDR3 sequences were shared between tissue and blood.

The CDR3 is 16 residues long. CDR1 is PRHDT and CDR2 is FYEKMQ in the germline V gene (reference sequence). Germline trimming cut 0 bases from V and 9 bases from J; bases unmatched to any gene: 6. The iRepertoire nested amplicon-rescue multiplex PCR amplified TCR alpha and beta CDR3s from RNA. TCRdb reprocessed the multiplex PCR reads with MiXCR, giving one entry per CDR3 protein. The sample contains over 100,000 distinct CDR3 sequences, about 25% of which appear only once. The sequence was obtained from a human donor with low-grade glioma or glioblastoma, undergoing nonglioma brain surgery, or in good health (not recorded which). The chain joins TRBV13 to TRBJ2-1, with 12 positions matching TRBD2. The sequencing input was glioma tissue, nonneoplastic brain tissue, or PBMCs (not recorded which). The CDR3 here is CASSLGSSGGASEQFF. The CDR3 bases are TGTGCCAGCAGCTTAGGGTCTAGCGGGGGGGCAAGTGAGCAGTTCTTC.